This T cell receptor beta chain emerged from a study of T cells in narcolepsy. For the study at large: Donors had narcolepsy type 1 or type 2, or were healthy controls.

The repertoire was sequenced with immunoSEQ multiplex PCR; TCRdb's copy has only in-frame clones and lacks some. The sample yields tens of thousands of clones, around 85% seen once. Findings and limits, study-wide: In some patient and control memory CD4+ samples, autoreactive clones were absent.

As regards this clone: Antigen specificity is unknown.

Germline CDR1 reads DFQATT; CDR2 reads SNEGSKA (reference sequence). V lost 1 base and J lost 8, with 5 bases in between. The CDR3 extends over 11 amino acids. Sequencing used CD45RA- memory CD4+ T cells from PBMCs. The genes are TRBV20-1 and TRBJ2-2, with D unclear. This clonotype was sampled from a human donor with narcolepsy. The CDR3 nucleotides are TGCAGTGCTAGAGGGCCGGGGGAGCTGTTTTTT. This gives the protein CSARGPGELFF.